Listed here are 19 T cell receptor beta chains from one sample, sequenced in a study of cytomegalovirus exposure and HLA in healthy donors. PCR involved 60 Vbeta and 13 Jbeta primers. Only in-frame clones appear in the TCRdb table, and some are missing; sequencing was by immunoSEQ multiplex PCR. The sample consists of over 150,000 clones, about four fifths of them appearing once. The specimen was PBMCs. The receptors here all came from a girl aged 5 to 17 in good health and CMV-seropositive.

The V gene is TRBV11-2, the J gene TRBJ2-7, with D possibly TRBD1 on 5 matching bases. Germline CDR1 is SGHAT and CDR2 is FQNNGV. CDR3 length: 16 residues. The V end lost 1 base, the J end lost 0 bases, and 13 bases lay between the germline ends. In DNA form, the CDR3 reads TGTGCCAGCAGCTTAGGTAGGGGCCCGAGCTCCTACGAGCAGTACTTC. The encoded protein is CASSLGRGPSSYEQYF.

Comments on this clone: The junction and the germline gene differ at one end; a read error may be behind it. The genes are TRBV2 and TRBJ2-7, with 8 bases matching TRBD2. Per germline, CDR1 SNHLY and CDR2 FYNNEI. The CDR3 is 17 amino acids. In nucleotides, the CDR3 is TGTGCCAGCAGTCCAACAAGGAGGAGCGGGGGCACCTACGAGCGGTACTTC. This translates into CASSPTRRSGGTYERYF.

The chain links TRBV5-5 to TRBJ1-2; D ambiguous. From germline, CDR1 is SGHKS and CDR2 YYEKEE (reference sequence). This CDR3 has 14 amino acids. The V end lost 0 bases, the J end lost 2 bases, and 8 bases lay between the germline ends. As DNA, the CDR3 is TGTGCCAGCAGCTTGGTTAGAGGGAACTATGGCTACACCTTC. Translation: CASSLVRGNYGYTF.

This clone has more than one count but fewer than ten. The chain employs TRBV6-6 and TRBJ1-5; TRBD1 might be the D (5 bases). The germline V gene has CDR1 MNHNY and CDR2 SVGAGI (reference sequence). V lost 2 bases and J 7 bases, leaving 12 bases between the germline ends. CDR3 size: 14 residues. CDR3 in amino acids: CASSYQGYGQPQHF. CDR3 DNA: TGTGCCAGCAGTTACCAGGGTTACGGGCAGCCCCAGCATTTT.

The chain couples TRBV28 to TRBJ1-2; D is ambiguous. The CDR3 is 13 residues long. The V gene's germline CDR1 is MDHEN and CDR2 SYDVKM. V lost 5 bases and J lost 5, with 12 bases in between. The CDR3 protein is CASSVRNSYGYTF. CDR3 sequence (DNA): TGTGCCAGCAGTGTCAGGAACTCTTATGGCTACACCTTC.

The chain has TRBV6-1 and TRBJ1-3, with a tentative D call TRBD1 (5 bases). The germline gives CDR1 MNHNS, CDR2 SASEGT. The CDR3 length is 16 residues. The germline V and J ends were trimmed by 1 base and 0 bases, with 10 bases remaining between them. The CDR3 region is CASSEVRDSSGNTIYF. In DNA form, the CDR3 reads TGTGCCAGCAGTGAAGTCAGGGATTCCTCTGGAAACACCATATATTTT.

The chain links TRBV6-1 to TRBJ1-1, with 10 positions matching TRBD1. CDR3 length equals 15 residues. The germline gives CDR1 MNHNS, CDR2 SASEGT. V was pared by 6 bases and J by 2 bases, with 6 bases of the junction left unmatched. The DNA for the CDR3 is TGTGCCAGCAGGGAAACGACAGGGGGCAACACTGAAGCTTTCTTT. This gives the protein CASRETTGGNTEAFF.

The chain carries TRBV7-9 and TRBJ1-1, with 8 bases lining up with TRBD1. The CDR3 is made up of 14 amino acids. The V segment lost 4 bases and the J segment 4 bases; nucleotides outside the gene matches: 5. Germline values: CDR1 SEHNR, CDR2 FQNEAQ (reference sequence). CDR3 sequence: CASSSQDRVTEAFF. The CDR3 DNA reads as TGTGCCAGCAGCTCACAGGACAGGGTCACTGAAGCTTTCTTT.

J is TRBJ2-7 and V is TRBV7-9; 7 bases map to TRBD2. Trimming cost V 6 bases and J 2 bases; bases outside gene matches: 4. Germline CDR1 is SEHNR and CDR2 is FQNEAQ (reference sequence). The CDR3 covers 13 residues. The CDR3 DNA follows: TGTGCCAGCAGTGCGGGAGAGGCCTACGAGCAGTACTTC. Its translation is CASSAGEAYEQYF.

This chain links TRBV19 with TRBJ2-5, with TRBD2 identical over 14 bases. The V gene's germline CDR1 is LNHDA and CDR2 SQIVND (reference sequence). There are 16 residues in the CDR3. J gave up 5 bases and V 5 bases, and 7 bases lay outside the gene matches. This CDR3 is CASSPRTSGGQETQYF. The CDR3 bases are TGTGCCAGTAGTCCTCGGACTAGCGGGGGGCAGGAGACCCAGTACTTC.

The table lists this clone with a count of one. This sequence joins TRBV15 and TRBJ2-1; TRBD2 matches at 11 bases. Per germline, CDR1 LNHNV and CDR2 YYDKDF (reference sequence). This CDR3 has 17 residues. V shed 2 bases and J 4 bases; nucleotides not matched to a gene: 7. This chain's CDR3 is CATSRYSGTSGYNEQFF. DNA of the CDR3: TGTGCCACCAGCAGATACTCCGGGACTAGCGGTTACAATGAGCAGTTCTTC.

The rearrangement uses TRBV6-6 and TRBJ1-4; TRBD1 is a possible D gene (5 bases). This CDR3 is 15 amino acids long. V lost 6 bases and J lost 7, with 18 bases in between. From germline, CDR1 is MNHNY and CDR2 SVGAGI (reference sequence). CDR3 nucleotide sequence: TGTGCCAGCAGGGATGTCTCAGGGTTTGGTGAAAAACTGTTTTTT. It encodes CASRDVSGFGEKLFF.

This clone was counted a few times. The CDR3 here is CASSLDAGSYTDTQYF. For the CDR3, the DNA is TGTGCCAGCAGCTTAGATGCCGGGTCCTACACAGATACGCAGTATTTT. V is TRBV13 and J is TRBJ2-3; no firm D call. The CDR3 totals 16 residues. Trimming removed 1 base from V and 2 bases from J, with 13 bases in between. Germline values: CDR1 PRHDT, CDR2 FYEKMQ (reference sequence).

The chain employs TRBV27 and TRBJ1-2; 9 nucleotides align to TRBD1. Trimming at V came to 3 bases and at J to 4 bases, leaving 15 bases not matched to a gene. The V gene's germline CDR1 is MNHEY and CDR2 SMNVEV (reference sequence). CDR3 size: 18 residues. CDR3 nucleotide sequence: TGTGCCAGCAGTTTCATCCCCCCCGGGACAGGGTGGTCCTATGGCTACACCTTC. Its protein is CASSFIPPGTGWSYGYTF.

In DNA, the CDR3 is TGTGCCAGCAGCTCGGACGGGATGGTGGGTGAAGCTTTCTTT. Its protein product is CASSSDGMVGEAFF. The V and J genes are TRBV14 and TRBJ1-1; D gene unclear. The CDR3 has 14 residues. V gave up 5 bases and J gave up 7 bases, with 17 bases separating them. Germline V CDR1 and CDR2: SGHDN, FVKESK.

This chain connects TRBV19 to TRBJ1-1; D is uncertain. V lost 2 bases and J lost 6, with 13 bases in between. CDR3 length: 14 residues. CDR1 and CDR2 from the germline V gene are LNHDA and SQIVND (reference sequence). Here the CDR3 DNA reads TGTGCCAGTAGTATATTGATCGGGGTTCCTGAAGCTTTCTTT. This encodes CASSILIGVPEAFF.

This clone was counted at least ten times. The chain has TRBV6-5 and TRBJ2-7; 8 bases are a match to TRBD1. Per the germline V gene, CDR1 is MNHEY and CDR2 is SVGAGI. The ends lost 6 bases at V and 4 bases at J; junction bases unmatched: 8. The CDR3 length is 14 residues. The CDR3, as DNA: TGTGCCAGCAGCACATGGGACAGGAGGTACGAGCAGTACTTC. Amino acid sequence: CASSTWDRRYEQYF.

This sequence joins TRBV7-9 and TRBJ1-1; D not certain. The CDR3 consists of 13 residues. V was trimmed by 3 bases and J by 1 base, leaving 6 bases between them. Germline CDR1 is SEHNR and CDR2 is FQNEAQ (reference sequence). CDR3 protein: CASSLRQNTEAFF. DNA for the CDR3: TGTGCCAGCAGCTTGAGGCAGAACACTGAAGCTTTCTTT.

The CDR3 DNA sequence: TGTGCCAGCAGCCAAGAGGGGGCCCTCGGAACCGGGGAGCTGTTTTTT. Translation gives CASSQEGALGTGELFF. The rearrangement joins TRBV14 to TRBJ2-2; TRBD1 is a possible D gene (6 bases). Trimming pared 0 bases from V and 5 bases from J, leaving 13 bases between. Per germline, CDR1 SGHDN and CDR2 FVKESK. The CDR3 spans 16 residues.